This T cell receptor (beta chain) came from a study of control samples from healthy donors and cancer patients (TCRdb year 2020). Concerning this clone: Its antigen target is currently unknown. No base quality values were provided; no much bigger clone lies one nucleotide off.

Library preparation employed the immunoSEQ multiplex PCR assay. TCRdb limited this immuneACCESS table to in-frame rearrangements with V and J called. A share of clones is missing; checked studies link under half to unresolved V genes, and the rest is unexplained. In this sample the table shows over 85,000 clones, about 90% of which occur a single time. 2.5% of the sample is held by the ten biggest clonotypes. Reading the germline V gene gives CDR1 SGHRS and CDR2 YFSETQ. The CDR3 runs 15 residues from the cysteine to the phenylalanine. Only the CDR3 part of the read is kept: 45 bases, read in frame from the first base. Trimmed from V: 4 bases; trimmed from J: 7 bases; junction bases lacking a gene match: 9.

This clonotype originated in a woman aged 18-30 years in good health. The sequence is built from TRBV5-1 and TRBJ2-7; the central 12 bases match TRBD1. The material sequenced was blood. The CDR3 in this case is CASSAPGQGAEEQYF. The DNA is as follows: TGCGCCAGCAGCGCTCCGGGACAGGGGGCTGAAGAGCAGTACTTC.